Each of the 3 T cell receptor beta chains below was sequenced from the same sample in a study of shared clonotypes between healthy human individuals. Using immunoSEQ multiplex PCR, the repertoire was profiled, and TCRdb retains in-frame clones only, with some absent. The data contain more than 2,000,000 clones, more than 80% of them singletons. The specimen was naive CD4+ T cells from PBMCs. The sample's subset: CD45RA+ positively selected. All receptors derive from a man in his late teens or twenties in good health. Some clones in this sample may be carry-over from other donors' samples.

This chain links TRBV4-2 with TRBJ2-5; no reliable D call. V was shortened by 4 bases and J by 7 bases, with 19 bases between the two germline ends. The CDR3 consists of 15 residues. Germline CDR1 is LGHNA and CDR2 is YNFKEQ. Here the CDR3 DNA reads TGTGCCAGCAGCCCCGGGCCCATAGGAGTGGGGACCCAGTACTTC. This encodes CASSPGPIGVGTQYF.

The chain uses TRBV11-2 and TRBJ2-1; D ambiguous. Germline CDR1 and CDR2: SGHAT and FQNNGV. This CDR3 is 13 amino acids long. V gave up 3 bases and J gave up 8 bases, with 11 bases separating them. The CDR3 coding sequence is TGTGCCAGCAGCTTTTTTAGTACCGATGAGCAGTTCTTC. This codes for CASSFFSTDEQFF.

The J gene is TRBJ2-7, the V gene TRBV15; no reliable D call. This CDR3 spans 15 amino acids. Trimming took 1 base from V and 1 from J, leaving 11 bases between them. Germline CDR1 is LNHNV and CDR2 is YYDKDF (reference sequence). CDR3 nucleotide sequence: TGTGCCACCAGCAGAGGCCGGACGGAGTCCTACGAGCAGTACTTC. Encoded protein: CATSRGRTESYEQYF.